The clone carrying this TCR beta chain was counted only a few times. CDR1 and CDR2 (germline): SGHRS, YFSETQ. V shed 5 bases and J shed 0 bases, with 14 bases lying between them. This CDR3 has 15 amino acids. This entry is derived from a study of T cells in Graves' hyperthyroidism and ophthalmopathy. Graves' hyperthyroidism qualified as stable when ophthalmopathy did not progress within 18 months. Authors of the study amplified TCR beta CDR3 regions from RNA transcripts. When the TCR CDR3 underwent first-round RT-PCR, the HTBI primer set was used. Each CDR3 protein is one row after TCRdb ran MiXCR on the multiplex PCR reads. This table has nearly 750,000 distinct CDR3 sequences, roughly a third appearing once.

Sequences were obtained from blood. This TCR derives from a middle-aged woman with Graves' hyperthyroidism. The chain has TRBV5-1 and TRBJ1-1; D not certain. The CDR3 region has the DNA TGCGCCAGCAGTGAGGGAAGCAGCTTGAACACTGAAGCTTTCTTT. Encoded protein: CASSEGSSLNTEAFF.